Listed here are 5 T cell receptor beta chains from one sample, sequenced in a study of blood T cell repertoires in COVID-19. Data came from immunoSEQ multiplex PCR; TCRdb stores just in-frame clones and leaves some out. The sample shows just under 150,000 clones, roughly 89% of them seen only once. Sequenced: peripheral blood. The source is a woman between 45 and 60 years old with active or convalescent COVID-19.

The chain couples TRBV24-1 to TRBJ1-1; D may be TRBD1 (6 bases). This CDR3 is built from 16 residues. The ends were cut back, 9 bases at V and 0 bases at J, with 19 bases in the middle. Per germline, CDR1 KGHDR and CDR2 SFDVKD. CDR3 in amino acids: CATPRDMLLVNTEAFF. The DNA of the CDR3 is TGTGCCACCCCCCGGGACATGCTTCTTGTGAACACTGAAGCTTTCTTT.

The chain couples TRBV30 to TRBJ2-3, with 10 bases matching TRBD1. Per the germline V gene, CDR1 is GTSNPN and CDR2 is SVGIG (reference sequence). The V segment lost 2 bases and the J segment 2 bases; nucleotides outside the gene matches: 7. The CDR3 covers 16 residues. Written as DNA, the CDR3 is TGTGCCTGGAGTTCCGGGACAGGGGTGCTCACAGATACGCAGTATTTT. Its translation: CAWSSGTGVLTDTQYF.

V gene TRBV3-1 (or the pseudogene TRBV3-2) combines with J gene TRBJ2-4; 9 bases align to TRBD2. The CDR3 length is 20 residues. Losses at the gene ends were 1 base for V and 2 bases for J; bases not matched to a gene: 15. Germline V lookup: CDR1 LGHDT, CDR2 YNNKEL (reference sequence). The CDR3 protein is CASSQGLAGRGGLSKNIQYF. DNA of the CDR3: TGTGCCAGCAGCCAAGGCCTAGCGGGACGGGGAGGTCTCTCCAAAAACATTCAGTACTTC.

CDR3 coding DNA: TGCGCCAGCAGCCAGGCCGGGACAGGGGTTAACTATGGCTACACCTTC. Its translation is CASSQAGTGVNYGYTF. The J gene is TRBJ1-2, the V gene TRBV4-1; 10 positions agree with TRBD1. V trimming: 3 bases; J trimming: 1 base; junction bases outside the gene matches: 5. CDR1 is MGHRA and CDR2 is YSYEKL in the germline V gene. The CDR3 consists of 16 residues.

This rearrangement joins TRBV27 to TRBJ2-1; 7 positions match TRBD2. This CDR3 comprises 16 residues. Trimming cost V 0 bases and J 2 bases; bases outside gene matches: 4. CDR1 and CDR2 (germline): MNHEY, SMNVEV (reference sequence). This CDR3 is CASSLSGGGTYNEQFF. The CDR3 DNA reads TGTGCCAGCAGTTTATCGGGCGGGGGTACCTACAATGAGCAGTTCTTC.